These T cell receptor beta chains were read from a single sample in a study of metastatic and nonmetastatic thyroid tumors. TCRdb re-analyzed the PCR reads through MiXCR. The sample has around 2,500 clones; under 30% are singletons. The specimen was adjacent normal tissue. Receptors originate from a male donor with papillary thyroid cancer or a benign thyroid nodule (not recorded which). Some clones in this sample may be carry-over from other donors' samples. CDR3s include the opening cysteine and the closing phenylalanine or tryptophan. D genes are given only for firm matches. A row's size may be missing; if present it is once, few, many or a size class.

clone_size: large
v_call: TRBV2
j_call: TRBJ2-2
d_call: .
cdr3_nt: TGTGCCAGCAGTGAAATGGGGGCTGGCGGGGAGCTGTTTTTT
cdr3_aa: CASSEMGAGGELFF

clone_size: few
v_call: TRBV28
j_call: TRBJ2-7
d_call: .
cdr3_nt: TGTGCCAGCAGTTTGGAGGGGTCGACAGGTAGCCACGAGCAGTACTTC
cdr3_aa: CASSLEGSTGSHEQYF

clone_size: large
v_call: TRBV6-6
j_call: TRBJ2-3
d_call: TRBD2
cdr3_nt: TGTGCCAGCAGTTACTCGATCTGGGGACTAGCGGGAGGGCCGGGAGATACGCAGTATTTT
cdr3_aa: CASSYSIWGLAGGPGDTQYF

clone_size: .
v_call: TRBV5-1
j_call: TRBJ1-1
d_call: .
cdr3_nt: TGCGCCAGCGCCATTTTGGGCACGCACGGCACTGAAGCTTTCTTT
cdr3_aa: CASAILGTHGTEAFF

clone_size: medium-sized
v_call: TRBV7-8
j_call: TRBJ2-2
d_call: .
cdr3_nt: TGTGCCAGCAGCTTAGCTCGGGCCTTAAACACCGGGGAGCTGTTTTTT
cdr3_aa: CASSLARALNTGELFF

clone_size: few
v_call: TRBV2
j_call: TRBJ1-6
d_call: .
cdr3_nt: TGTGCCAGCAGTGGCCTTTCACCCCTCCACTTT
cdr3_aa: CASSGLSPLHF

clone_size: .
v_call: TRBV6-1
j_call: TRBJ2-5
d_call: TRBD1
cdr3_nt: TGTGCCAGCAGTGGAACCGGGACAGGCCAAGAGACCCAGTACTTC
cdr3_aa: CASSGTGTGQETQYF

clone_size: .
v_call: TRBV19
j_call: TRBJ2-1
d_call: TRBD2
cdr3_nt: TGTGCCAGTGGGGGGGGACTAGCGGAGTTGGGGAATGAGCAGTTCTTC
cdr3_aa: CASGGGLAELGNEQFF

clone_size: many
v_call: TRBV28
j_call: TRBJ1-2
d_call: .
cdr3_nt: TGTGCCAGCAGTTTATGGGGCAGCTCTGACTATGGCTACACCTTC
cdr3_aa: CASSLWGSSDYGYTF

clone_size: few
v_call: TRBV6-9
j_call: TRBJ2-5
d_call: .
cdr3_nt: TGTGCCAGCAGTTTAACTAGTGGGTGGGAGACCCAGTACTTC
cdr3_aa: CASSLTSGWETQYF

clone_size: few
v_call: TRBV19
j_call: TRBJ2-2
d_call: .
cdr3_nt: TGTGCCAGTAGTATGATAGGGACCGGGGAGCTGTTTTTT
cdr3_aa: CASSMIGTGELFF

clone_size: .
v_call: TRBV5-1
j_call: TRBJ2-7
d_call: TRBD2
cdr3_nt: TGCGCCAGCAGCCGGTTTATTACAGCGGGGGGCAACAACGAGCAGTACTTC
cdr3_aa: CASSRFITAGGNNEQYF

clone_size: few
v_call: TRBV15
j_call: TRBJ1-5
d_call: .
cdr3_nt: TGTGCCACCAGCAGAAAAGAGCAGCTCCAACATTTT
cdr3_aa: CATSRKEQLQHF

clone_size: few
v_call: TRBV6-1
j_call: TRBJ1-2
d_call: .
cdr3_nt: TGTGCCAGCAGAGGATGGGACTATGGCTACACCTTC
cdr3_aa: CASRGWDYGYTF

clone_size: large
v_call: TRBV12-5
j_call: TRBJ2-1
d_call: .
cdr3_nt: TGTGCTAGCAAGAAAAGGACAGACTACAATGAGCAGTTCTTC
cdr3_aa: CASKKRTDYNEQFF

clone_size: .
v_call: TRBV7-3
j_call: TRBJ2-1
d_call: .
cdr3_nt: TGTGCCAGCAGCTTACGTCAGGGCGTGAACAATGAGCAGTTCTTC
cdr3_aa: CASSLRQGVNNEQFF

clone_size: few
v_call: TRBV28
j_call: TRBJ2-7
d_call: .
cdr3_nt: TGTGCCAGCAGCCCGGGACGCCGCCCCTACGAGCAGTACTTC
cdr3_aa: CASSPGRRPYEQYF

clone_size: .
v_call: TRBV7-8
j_call: TRBJ1-2
d_call: TRBD1
cdr3_nt: TGTGCCAGCAGCCCCCGGGGGACAGGGGGCGTAAGCTATGGCTACACCTTC
cdr3_aa: CASSPRGTGGVSYGYTF

clone_size: many
v_call: TRBV5-6
j_call: TRBJ2-3
d_call: .
cdr3_nt: TGTGCCAGCAGCTTATACCAGGACTGGGGAGGAGATACGCAGTATTTT
cdr3_aa: CASSLYQDWGGDTQYF

clone_size: many
v_call: TRBV2
j_call: TRBJ2-5
d_call: .
cdr3_nt: TGTGCCAGCAGTGAATCAGTGGGGCAAGAGACCCAGTACTTC
cdr3_aa: CASSESVGQETQYF

clone_size: large
v_call: TRBV27
j_call: TRBJ2-1
d_call: .
cdr3_nt: TGTGCCAGCAGTTTCCTGCGGGCCGGTGAGCAGTTCTTC
cdr3_aa: CASSFLRAGEQFF

clone_size: .
v_call: TRBV16
j_call: TRBJ2-1
d_call: TRBD2
cdr3_nt: TGTGCCAGCAGCCCCTCTGGCGGGAGGGCCTCTGAGCAGTTCTTC
cdr3_aa: CASSPSGGRASEQFF

clone_size: .
v_call: TRBV7-9
j_call: TRBJ2-1
d_call: .
cdr3_nt: TGTGCCAGCTTGTGGGGAGTAGGCAATGAGCAGTTCTTC
cdr3_aa: CASLWGVGNEQFF

clone_size: .
v_call: TRBV6-1
j_call: TRBJ2-6
d_call: .
cdr3_nt: TGTGCCAGTGTAACAGTGGCAGGGGCCAACGTCCTGACTTTC
cdr3_aa: CASVTVAGANVLTF

clone_size: few
v_call: TRBV6-4
j_call: TRBJ2-1
d_call: .
cdr3_nt: TGTGCCAGCAGTCAGGGATCCGTCAATGAGCAGTTCTTC
cdr3_aa: CASSQGSVNEQFF

clone_size: few
v_call: TRBV6-1
j_call: TRBJ2-7
d_call: TRBD1
cdr3_nt: TGTGCCAGCATGGAAGGACAGGGGGGCTACGAGCAGTACTTC
cdr3_aa: CASMEGQGGYEQYF

clone_size: large
v_call: TRBV7-6
j_call: TRBJ2-2
d_call: .
cdr3_nt: TGTGCCAGCAGCTTCGGACAGAGGGCCACCGGGGAGCTGTTTTTT
cdr3_aa: CASSFGQRATGELFF

clone_size: large
v_call: TRBV28
j_call: TRBJ2-7
d_call: .
cdr3_nt: TGTGCCAGCAGTTTGCGCCTCCTACGGGACGAGCAGTACTTC
cdr3_aa: CASSLRLLRDEQYF

clone_size: .
v_call: TRBV6-2/TRBV6-3
j_call: TRBJ2-6
d_call: .
cdr3_nt: TGTGCCAGCGGCACAGGTGCAGGGTCTAACGTCCTGACTTTC
cdr3_aa: CASGTGAGSNVLTF

clone_size: large
v_call: TRBV12-3/TRBV12-4
j_call: TRBJ1-1
d_call: TRBD1
cdr3_nt: TGTGCCAGCAACCATCCTACAGGGGTGGTTGCTGAAGCTTTCTTT
cdr3_aa: CASNHPTGVVAEAFF

clone_size: .
v_call: TRBV11-2
j_call: TRBJ2-7
d_call: TRBD2
cdr3_nt: TGTGCCAGCAGCTTTAGCGGGGCGCTGGATCAGCAGTACTTC
cdr3_aa: CASSFSGALDQQYF

clone_size: medium-sized
v_call: TRBV27
j_call: TRBJ1-4
d_call: .
cdr3_nt: TGTGCCAGCAGCTTCTCCCGGCTAGGTGAAAAACCGTTTTTT
cdr3_aa: CASSFSRLGEKPFF

clone_size: few
v_call: TRBV20-1
j_call: TRBJ1-5
d_call: .
cdr3_nt: TGCAGTGCATCCCTTCCGGAGAAATATAGCAATCAGCCCCAGCATTTT
cdr3_aa: CSASLPEKYSNQPQHF

clone_size: large
v_call: TRBV6-2/TRBV6-3
j_call: TRBJ2-3
d_call: .
cdr3_nt: TGTGCCAGCAGTAAGGGAGAGAGGGCAGATACGCAGTATTTT
cdr3_aa: CASSKGERADTQYF

clone_size: .
v_call: TRBV6-1
j_call: TRBJ1-4
d_call: TRBD1
cdr3_nt: TGTGCCAGCAGTAGACAGGGCGCGGCAACTAATGAAAAACTGTTTTTT
cdr3_aa: CASSRQGAATNEKLFF

clone_size: .
v_call: TRBV2
j_call: TRBJ2-5
d_call: .
cdr3_nt: TGTGCCAGCAGTGATTCAGGGGGGAGAGGGGAGACCCAGTACTTC
cdr3_aa: CASSDSGGRGETQYF

clone_size: .
v_call: TRBV27
j_call: TRBJ2-7
d_call: .
cdr3_nt: TGCGCCAGCAGTCATACAGTGTACGAGCATTACTTC
cdr3_aa: CASSHTVYEHYF